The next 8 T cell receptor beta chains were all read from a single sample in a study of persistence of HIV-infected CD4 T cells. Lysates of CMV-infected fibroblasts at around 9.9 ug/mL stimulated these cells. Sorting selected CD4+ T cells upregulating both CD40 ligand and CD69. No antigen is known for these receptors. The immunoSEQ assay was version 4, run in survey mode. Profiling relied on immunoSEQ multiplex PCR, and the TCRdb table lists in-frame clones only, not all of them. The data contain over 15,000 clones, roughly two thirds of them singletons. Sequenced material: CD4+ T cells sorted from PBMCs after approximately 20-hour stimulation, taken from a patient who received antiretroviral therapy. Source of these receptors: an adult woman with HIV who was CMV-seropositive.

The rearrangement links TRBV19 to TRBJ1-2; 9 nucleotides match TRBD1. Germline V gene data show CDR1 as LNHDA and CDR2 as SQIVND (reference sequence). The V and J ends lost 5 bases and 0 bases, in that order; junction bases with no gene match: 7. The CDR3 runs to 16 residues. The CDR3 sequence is CASSATGTGTNYGYTF. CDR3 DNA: TGTGCCAGTAGTGCCACCGGGACAGGGACTAACTATGGCTACACCTTC.

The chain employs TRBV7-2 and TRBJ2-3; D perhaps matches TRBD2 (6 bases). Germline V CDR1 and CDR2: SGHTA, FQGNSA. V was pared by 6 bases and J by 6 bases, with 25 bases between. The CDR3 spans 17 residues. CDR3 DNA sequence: TGTGCCAGCAGTCTTAGGCCCGCGGGGACGGTTCTCGATACGCAGTATTTT. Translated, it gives CASSLRPAGTVLDTQYF.

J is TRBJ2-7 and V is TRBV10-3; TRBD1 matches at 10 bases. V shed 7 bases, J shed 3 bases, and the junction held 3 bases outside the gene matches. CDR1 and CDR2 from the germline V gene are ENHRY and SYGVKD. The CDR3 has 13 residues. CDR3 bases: TGTGCCATCACCAGGGACAGGGGCTACGAGCAGTACTTC. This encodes CAITRDRGYEQYF.

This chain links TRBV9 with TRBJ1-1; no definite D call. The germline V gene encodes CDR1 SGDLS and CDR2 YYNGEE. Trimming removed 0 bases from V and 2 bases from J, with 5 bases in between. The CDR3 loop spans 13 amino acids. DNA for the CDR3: TGTGCCAGCAGCGTAGAGCTAAACACTGAAGCTTTCTTT. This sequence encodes CASSVELNTEAFF.

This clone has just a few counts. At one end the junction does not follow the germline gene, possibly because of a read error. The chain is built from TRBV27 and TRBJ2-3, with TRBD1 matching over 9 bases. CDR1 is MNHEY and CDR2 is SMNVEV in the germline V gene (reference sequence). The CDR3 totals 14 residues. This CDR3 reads CVSGDRATTDTQYF. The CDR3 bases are TGTGTCAGCGGGGACAGGGCCACCACAGATACGCAGTATTTT.

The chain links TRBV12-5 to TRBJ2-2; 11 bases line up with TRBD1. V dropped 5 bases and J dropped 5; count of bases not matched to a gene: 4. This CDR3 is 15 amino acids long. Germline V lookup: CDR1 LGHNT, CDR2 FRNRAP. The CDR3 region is CASGPGTGGTGELFF. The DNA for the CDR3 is TGTGCTAGTGGTCCCGGGACAGGGGGAACCGGGGAGCTGTTTTTT.

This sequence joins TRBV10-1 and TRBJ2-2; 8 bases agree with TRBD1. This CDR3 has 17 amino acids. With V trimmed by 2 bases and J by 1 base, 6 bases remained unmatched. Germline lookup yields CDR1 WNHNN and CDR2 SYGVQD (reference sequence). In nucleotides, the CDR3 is TGCGCCAGCAGTGAGGCTCAGGGGGCGCAGAACACCGGGGAGCTGTTTTTT. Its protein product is CASSEAQGAQNTGELFF.

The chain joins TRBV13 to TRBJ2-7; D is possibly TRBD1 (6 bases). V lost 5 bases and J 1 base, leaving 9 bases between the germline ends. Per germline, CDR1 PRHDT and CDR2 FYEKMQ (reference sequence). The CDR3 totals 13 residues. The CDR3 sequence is CASSIGQSYEQYF. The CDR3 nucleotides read TGTGCCAGCAGCATTGGACAGTCCTACGAGCAGTACTTC.